Below are 26 T cell receptor beta chains sequenced from a single sample in a study of cytomegalovirus exposure and HLA in healthy donors (dated by TCRdb to 2016 to 2017). The method was the immunoSEQ multiplex PCR assay. For the multiplex PCR, a mixture combining 60 forward primers for TCR Vbeta segments and 13 reverse primers for TCR Jbeta segments was used. TCRdb took this table from immuneACCESS and kept in-frame rearrangements with V and J called. Such tables lack part of the clones; where checked against another copy, unresolved V genes explain under half of the gap, and the rest is unexplained. The sample yields roughly 130,000 clones; 70% to 85% were counted once. About 1.7% of the sample is in the top ten clones. The sequenced sample was PBMCs. The origin of the receptors is a man aged 35 to 55 in good health and CMV-seronegative.

V usage is TRBV9 and J usage is TRBJ2-3, with 7 bases identical to TRBD2. The germline V gene encodes CDR1 SGDLS and CDR2 YYNGEE. The CDR3 loop spans 14 amino acids. Trimming removed 0 bases from V and 6 bases from J; junction bases left unmatched: 4. The CDR3 DNA sequence: TGTGCCAGCAGCGTAGCCCGGGGAGGGGATACGCAGTATTTT. This translates into CASSVARGGDTQYF.

This chain links TRBV20-1 with TRBJ1-2; D is possibly TRBD1 (5 bases). CDR3 length: 11 residues. CDR1 and CDR2 from the germline V gene are DFQATT and SNEGSKA (reference sequence). Trimming took 3 bases from V and 6 from J, leaving 8 bases between them. The CDR3 coding sequence is TGCAGTGCTAGGGGGACTGATGGCTACACCTTC. This encodes CSARGTDGYTF.

The chain combines TRBV2 with TRBJ2-1; TRBD2 matches at 7 bases. V lost 6 bases, J lost 9 bases, and 8 bases stayed unmatched. CDR1 and CDR2 (germline): SNHLY, FYNNEI. The CDR3 runs to 13 residues. CDR3 amino acids: CASRGDPGGEQFF. CDR3 nucleotide sequence: TGTGCCAGCAGGGGGGACCCGGGGGGTGAGCAGTTCTTC.

This clone has only a few counts. Written as DNA, the CDR3 is TGTGCCAGCTCACCCCGTCTACTAGCGGGAGGGCCCGATGAGCAGTTCTTC. Protein sequence: CASSPRLLAGGPDEQFF. J is TRBJ2-1 and V is TRBV18, with TRBD2 matching over 13 bases. Germline assignment: CDR1 KGHSH and CDR2 LQKENI. J was trimmed by 8 bases and V by 3 bases; bases with no gene match: 10. This CDR3 is built from 17 residues.

This clone was recorded once. The rearrangement links TRBV7-2 to TRBJ2-1; 8 bases line up with TRBD2. The germline gives CDR1 SGHTA, CDR2 FQGNSA. CDR3 length equals 15 residues. V dropped 4 bases and J dropped 6; count of bases not matched to a gene: 8. CDR3 in amino acids: CASSWPGLDPNEQFF. The CDR3 DNA follows: TGTGCCAGCAGCTGGCCGGGACTAGATCCCAATGAGCAGTTCTTC.

This chain connects TRBV27 to TRBJ1-1; D unclear. CDR1 is MNHEY and CDR2 is SMNVEV in the germline V gene (reference sequence). CDR3 length: 12 amino acids. Trimming left V 6 bases short and J 1 base short, with 6 bases between. The CDR3: CASRVGNTEAFF. The CDR3 DNA reads TGTGCCAGCAGAGTCGGGAACACTGAAGCTTTCTTT.

V and J are TRBV15 and TRBJ2-7; D possibly corresponds to TRBD2 (6 bases). The CDR3 consists of 13 residues. Germline CDR1 and CDR2: LNHNV and YYDKDF (reference sequence). Trimming stripped 5 bases from V and 4 bases from J, with 12 bases between. For the CDR3, the DNA is TGTGCCACCAGCGCCCTCGGGGGTTACGAGCAGTACTTC. Residues: CATSALGGYEQYF.

This clone was seen a handful of times. This chain uses TRBV30 with TRBJ2-6; possible D gene TRBD1, 6 bases. The CDR3 runs to 15 residues. CDR1 GTSNPN and CDR2 SVGIG come from the germline V gene (reference sequence). Trimming cost V 4 bases and J 2 bases, with 12 bases left between them. Here the CDR3 DNA reads TGTGCCTGGATAGCCAGGGACACTGGGGCCAACGTCCTGACTTTC. Residues: CAWIARDTGANVLTF.

The table lists this clone with a few counts. CDR3 loop: CASSRREADEQFF. The CDR3 bases are TGTGCCAGCAGCCGGCGGGAGGCCGATGAGCAGTTCTTC. V usage is TRBV6-4 and J usage is TRBJ2-1, with 8 bases that match TRBD2. Germline V lookup: CDR1 MRHNA, CDR2 SNTAGT. After removal of 6 bases from V and 8 bases from J, the junction contained 6 bases not matched to a gene. The CDR3 extends over 13 amino acids.

For this clone: An end of the junction differs from the germline gene, which may be a read error. The CDR3 loop reads CAWTVGSGANGLTF. CDR3 nucleotides: TGTGCCTGGACCGTCGGCTCTGGGGCCAACGGCCTGACTTTC. The chain uses TRBV30 and TRBJ2-6, with D perhaps TRBD1 (5 bases). The germline CDR1 and CDR2 sequences are GTSNPN and SVGIG (reference sequence). This CDR3 contains 14 residues.

The V call is TRBV30, the J call TRBJ2-1; D perhaps matches TRBD2 (5 bases). Deletions cut 2 bases from V and 9 bases from J, with 17 bases between. Germline V gene data show CDR1 as GTSNPN and CDR2 as SVGIG (reference sequence). CDR3 length equals 14 residues. The CDR3: CAWSPLVAVGEQFF. The CDR3 DNA reads TGTGCCTGGAGTCCACTAGTGGCAGTGGGTGAGCAGTTCTTC. The variable domain in full, completed from reference TRBV30 and TRBJ2-1, reads SQTIHQWPATLVQPVGSPLSLECTVEGTSNPNLYWYRQAAGRGLQLLFYSVGIGQISSEVPQNLSASRPQDRQFILSSKKLLLSDSGFYLCAWSPLVAVGEQFFGPGTRLTVL.

The rearrangement uses TRBV6-6 and TRBJ2-3, with a tentative D call TRBD2 (6 bases). V lost 5 bases to trimming and J lost 2 bases, with 14 bases between them. Germline V gene lookup returns CDR1 MNHNY and CDR2 SVGAGI (reference sequence). The CDR3 has 15 residues. CDR3 region: CASSRSRDFTDTQYF. The CDR3 DNA reads TGTGCCAGCAGTAGATCTCGGGACTTCACAGATACGCAGTATTTT.

The chain is built from TRBV12-5 and TRBJ1-2; D may be TRBD1 (6 bases). The germline V gene has CDR1 LGHNT and CDR2 FRNRAP. There are 13 residues in the CDR3. CDR3 sequence reads: CAIFRDTNYGYTF. CDR3 bases: TGTGCCATCTTCCGGGACACTAACTATGGCTACACCTTC.

The chain has TRBV27 and TRBJ2-7; 10 bases match TRBD2. The CDR3 extends over 14 amino acids. V lost 6 bases, J lost 5 bases, and 7 bases stayed unmatched. Germline V gene lookup returns CDR1 MNHEY and CDR2 SMNVEV (reference sequence). CDR3 coding DNA: TGTGCCAGCAGGGCTAGCGGGAGTCTCCACGAGCAGTACTTC. It yields the protein CASRASGSLHEQYF.

This sequence joins TRBV30 and TRBJ1-2, with D hard to call. There are 13 residues in the CDR3. Trimming took 5 bases from V and 1 from J, leaving 11 bases between them. The germline CDR1 and CDR2 sequences are GTSNPN and SVGIG (reference sequence). The CDR3 nucleotides are TGTGCCTGGGCCTCAGGTTTTAACTATGGCTACACCTTC. It yields the protein CAWASGFNYGYTF.

V is TRBV6-5 and J is TRBJ1-2; possibly TRBD1 for D (5 bases). CDR1 and CDR2 from the germline V gene are MNHEY and SVGAGI. This CDR3 spans 13 amino acids. The V gene lost 7 bases and the J gene lost 5 bases, with 14 bases spanning the gap. CDR3 sequence (DNA): TGTGCCAGCACTCCCTCTCGGGGGTATGGCTACACCTTC. Translation: CASTPSRGYGYTF.

This clone is a singleton in its sample. This chain connects TRBV6-5 to TRBJ2-7; tentative D call: TRBD1 (5 bases). Deletions cut 6 bases from V and 5 bases from J, with 14 bases between. Germline V gene sequence: CDR1 MNHEY, CDR2 SVGAGI. The CDR3 length is 13 residues. For the CDR3, the DNA is TGTGCCAGCAGGTGGGGCATCCGGGACGAGCAGTACTTC. Translating it yields CASRWGIRDEQYF.

This clone was found once. The chain links TRBV28 to TRBJ1-1, with D perhaps matching TRBD1 (6 bases). Trimming shortened V by 2 bases and J by 2 bases, and 18 bases separated the two germline ends. This CDR3 is 17 amino acids long. The germline V gene has CDR1 MDHEN and CDR2 SYDVKM. CDR3 bases: TGTGCCAGCAGTTTAGACGCTGGGGGGGCCAGAAACACTGAAGCTTTCTTT. Protein product: CASSLDAGGARNTEAFF.

This chain uses TRBV5-4 with TRBJ2-7; no definite D call. This CDR3 spans 13 amino acids. Germline V CDR1 and CDR2: SGHNT, YYREEE (reference sequence). The V end lost 0 bases, the J end lost 3 bases, and 7 bases lay between the germline ends. The chain's CDR3 is CASSLAQDYEQYF. DNA for the CDR3: TGTGCCAGCAGCTTGGCCCAGGACTACGAGCAGTACTTC.

On this clone: Germline and junction disagree at one end, which may indicate a read error. The chain links TRBV7-9 to TRBJ1-1; 8 bases fit TRBD1. The V gene's germline CDR1 is SEHNR and CDR2 FQNEAQ (reference sequence). The CDR3 spans 15 residues. The CDR3 region is CSSSLIGTGNTEAFF. DNA of the CDR3: TGTTCCAGCAGCTTAATAGGGACAGGGAACACTGAAGCTTTCTTT.

CDR3 in amino acids: CASSQEPGLAYEQYF. In DNA, the CDR3 is TGCGCCAGCAGCCAAGAACCGGGACTAGCTTACGAGCAGTACTTC. The chain combines TRBV4-1 with TRBJ2-7, with 9 positions matching TRBD2. V trimming: 0 bases; J trimming: 4 bases; junction bases outside the gene matches: 4. The CDR3 is 15 amino acids. Per germline, CDR1 MGHRA and CDR2 YSYEKL.

The chain is built from TRBV6-6 and TRBJ1-6; D is ambiguous. V shed 1 base and J shed 4 bases, with 8 bases lying between them. The germline gives CDR1 MNHNY, CDR2 SVGAGI (reference sequence). This CDR3 has 15 residues. CDR3 nucleotides: TGTGCCAGCAGTTACTATGTATCTTATAATTCACCCCTCCACTTT. It encodes CASSYYVSYNSPLHF.

This chain joins TRBV6-5 and TRBJ1-6; unclear D gene. Germline V gives CDR1 MNHEY, CDR2 SVGAGI. Trimming cost V 2 bases and J 10 bases, with 12 bases left between them. There are 14 residues in the CDR3. The CDR3 DNA reads TGTGCCAGCAGTTACCACCAGGCCGGCTCACCCCTCCACTTT. Residues: CASSYHQAGSPLHF.

V and J are TRBV5-1 and TRBJ2-3; no clear D. V was cut by 1 base and J by 0 bases, with 9 bases left in between. This CDR3 contains 15 residues. Germline V CDR1 and CDR2: SGHRS, YFSETQ. Here the CDR3 DNA reads TGCGCCAGCAGCTTGATGTGGGCTAGCACAGATACGCAGTATTTT. This translates into CASSLMWASTDTQYF.

This clone was seen a few times. The chain is built from TRBV6-1 and TRBJ2-7, with D maybe TRBD1 (6 bases). This CDR3 has 14 amino acids. Looked up from germline, CDR1 is MNHNS and CDR2 is SASEGT. V was trimmed by 7 bases and J by 0 bases, leaving 13 bases between them. CDR3 in amino acids: CASIGGDRSYEQYF. The CDR3, as DNA: TGTGCCAGCATAGGGGGAGACCGCTCCTACGAGCAGTACTTC.

The sample holds a few counts of this clone. V is TRBV7-9 and J is TRBJ2-3, with TRBD2 identical over 14 bases. This CDR3 region has 16 residues. J gave up 2 bases and V 5 bases, and 3 bases lay outside the gene matches. In germline, CDR1 is SEHNR, CDR2 FQNEAQ (reference sequence). The CDR3 bases are TGTGCCAGCAGCCGGACTAGCGGGGGGCTCACAGATACGCAGTATTTT. It encodes CASSRTSGGLTDTQYF.